The T cell receptor (beta chain) described here comes from a study of early T cells in non-severe SARS-CoV-2 infection. Study-level background: Sequenced material consisted of bulk RNA (from unsorted whole blood), and chains were unpaired. Broader study findings: VDJdb-based matching was biased toward anti-spike CD8 responses and missed private and CD4 specificities.

This clonotype showed up many times. Its matching antigen is unknown. Trimming stripped 4 bases from V and 2 bases from J, with 13 bases between. Germline V gene data show CDR1 as SGDLS and CDR2 as YYNGEE. CDR3 size: 14 residues. The library protocol tagged individual cDNA molecules with unique molecular identifiers. MiXCR, run by TCRdb on the 5' RACE reads, gives a single entry per CDR3 protein. Of tens of thousands of distinct CDR3 sequences in the sample, approximately 15% were seen once. The clonotype comes from an adult who was a healthcare worker with PCR-confirmed SARS-CoV-2 infection or an uninfected control (not recorded which). The chain combines TRBV9 with TRBJ2-7; D tentatively reads TRBD1 or TRBD2 (5 bases each). The sequencing used whole blood, collected at baseline. The CDR3: CASSPGTNAYEQYF. The CDR3 nucleotides read TGTGCCAGCAGCCCAGGGACCAACGCCTACGAGCAGTACTTC.